Listed below are T cell receptor beta chains from one sample, sequenced in a study of blood T cell repertoires in COVID-19. Only in-frame clones appear in the TCRdb table, and some are missing; sequencing was by immunoSEQ multiplex PCR. The sample has some 360,000 clones, about nine tenths seen once. Sequences were obtained from peripheral blood. These TCRs come from a woman aged 60-75 years with COVID-19, enrolled during active disease. Both conserved end residues are part of each CDR3. The order of the fields is J gene, V gene, clone size, D gene, CDR3 DNA, CDR3 protein. A D gene is named only where the DNA matches it firmly. Rows may omit the clone size; those that give it use once, few, many or a size class.

TRBJ2-1	TRBV14	.	TRBD2	TGTGCCAGCAGCAAGGGACTAGCGGGGACCTACAATGAGCAGTTCTTC	CASSKGLAGTYNEQFF
TRBJ2-5	TRBV6-6	.	TRBD2	TGTGCCAGCAACCTACTAGCGGGGGCAGGAGAGACCCAGTACTTC	CASNLLAGAGETQYF
TRBJ1-2	TRBV24-1	once	.	TGTGCCATTTCCCAGGGGAACTATGGCTACACCTTC	CAISQGNYGYTF
TRBJ2-1	TRBV24-1	.	.	TGTGCCACCAGTGACCTTCCGACACCGACCCCCTACAATGAGCAGTTCTTC	CATSDLPTPTPYNEQFF
TRBJ2-3	TRBV24-1	few	TRBD1	TGTGCCACCAGTGATCCAGGGGGCGCGGATACGCAGTATTTT	CATSDPGGADTQYF
TRBJ1-6	TRBV11-2	.	TRBD1	TGTGCCAGCAGCTTAGGAAGGACAGGGGGACGTAATTCACCCCTCCACTTT	CASSLGRTGGRNSPLHF
TRBJ1-4	TRBV19	.	TRBD1	TGTGCCAGTCAACCCCCACCAGGACAGGTTGCAACTAATGAAAAACTGTTTTTT	CASQPPPGQVATNEKLFF
TRBJ1-2	TRBV5-1	.	TRBD1	TGCGCCAGCAGCTTGCCGCTTATAGGGACAGGGGGCATCTATGGCTACACCTTC	CASSLPLIGTGGIYGYTF
TRBJ1-2	TRBV27	.	.	TGTGCCAGCAGTTTATGGGGAGGGGGTCTCGCGGGAGGCTACACCTTC	CASSLWGGGLAGGYTF
TRBJ2-5	TRBV5-1	.	TRBD1	TGCGCCAGCAGCTGGACACGGGACAGGGCTGAAGCCCAGTACTTC	CASSWTRDRAEAQYF
TRBJ1-5	TRBV2	.	.	TGTGCCAGCGTATCAGGGCCAAATCAGCCCCAGCATTTT	CASVSGPNQPQHF
TRBJ1-5	TRBV19	.	.	TGTGCCAGTAGTATAGGGCGACAGTACAATCAGCCCCAGCATTTT	CASSIGRQYNQPQHF
TRBJ2-3	TRBV2	.	TRBD1	TGTGCCAGCAGGGTCGGACAGGGGCGGGGAGATACGCAGTATTTT	CASRVGQGRGDTQYF
TRBJ2-7	TRBV5-6	.	.	TGTGCCAGCAGCTTGGGGCCCACCTACGAGCAGTACTTC	CASSLGPTYEQYF
TRBJ1-4	TRBV28	.	TRBD1	TGTGCCAGCAGTTTCCTGGCAGGGGGCGTTGGACTGTTTTTT	CASSFLAGGVGLFF
TRBJ1-2	TRBV5-1	once	TRBD1	TGCGCCAGCAGCTCCCCGGGACAGCAGAACTATGGCTACACCTTC	CASSSPGQQNYGYTF
TRBJ1-6	TRBV6-5	.	TRBD1	TGTGCCAGCAGCCCGGGACAGCGGTATTCACCCCTCCACTTT	CASSPGQRYSPLHF
TRBJ2-1	TRBV12-3/TRBV12-4	.	.	TGTGCCAGCAGGATAGGCAGGGAGCAGTTCTTC	CASRIGREQFF
TRBJ1-1	TRBV18	.	.	TGTGCCAGCTCACCTCCGGGGGGTACTGAAGCTTTCTTT	CASSPPGGTEAFF
TRBJ1-1	TRBV2	.	.	TGTGCCGGTACCCGGACAGCCAACACTGAAGCTTTCTTT	CAGTRTANTEAFF
TRBJ1-6	TRBV3-1/TRBV3-2	.	.	TGTGCCAGCAGCCAAACACAGGGAAATTCACCCCTCCACTTT	CASSQTQGNSPLHF
TRBJ1-2	TRBV18	.	TRBD1	TGTGCCAGCTCTGCCGGGACAGGGGACTATGGCTACACCTTC	CASSAGTGDYGYTF
TRBJ1-1	TRBV5-4	.	.	TGTGCCAGCAGCTGGGGATCTGCGGGGTACACTGAAGCTTTCTTT	CASSWGSAGYTEAFF
TRBJ2-1	TRBV27	.	.	TGTGCCAGCAGTGGGGGACTGCCCCTCGATGAGCAGTTCTTC	CASSGGLPLDEQFF
TRBJ2-1	TRBV7-5	.	.	TGTGTCAGACGCAGAAACCGGGACAGGTATTACAATGAGCAGTTCTTC	CVRRRNRDRYYNEQFF
TRBJ1-3	TRBV4-1	once	.	TGCGCCAGCAGCAAAGGAACAGGGTACTCTGGAAACACCATATATTTT	CASSKGTGYSGNTIYF
TRBJ2-7	TRBV7-9	.	.	TGTGCCAGCAGCTTAAAGTACGGGGAGCTCTACGAGCAGTACTTC	CASSLKYGELYEQYF
TRBJ1-2	TRBV21-1	.	.	TGTGCCAGCAGCAAAGCGCTTTCGGGACAGCTCGACTACACCTTC	CASSKALSGQLDYTF
TRBJ1-3	TRBV2	few	.	TGTGCCAGCAGTGTTCAGGGCCAAGGAAACACCATATATTTT	CASSVQGQGNTIYF
TRBJ2-7	TRBV4-1	.	.	TGCGCCAGCAGCCAAGAAATAGGGACTCCGGCCTACGAGCAGTACTTC	CASSQEIGTPAYEQYF
TRBJ1-1	TRBV19	.	.	TGTGCCAGTAGTACTAAGGGACAACCGACGGGTACTGAAGCTTTCTTT	CASSTKGQPTGTEAFF
TRBJ2-5	TRBV7-8	.	.	TGTGCCAGCAGTTCCGTCGGAGGGTACGAGACCCAGTACTTC	CASSSVGGYETQYF
TRBJ1-1	TRBV6-5	once	.	TGTGCCAGCAGTTCCTCCACAGGGTGGACTGAAGCTTTCTTT	CASSSSTGWTEAFF
TRBJ1-6	TRBV15	once	.	TGTGCCACCAGCAGAGTAGTAGCAGGGAATTCACCCCTCCACTTT	CATSRVVAGNSPLHF
TRBJ1-6	TRBV5-1	.	TRBD1	TGCGCCAGCAGCTTCCGGACAGGGAATTCACCCCTCCACTTT	CASSFRTGNSPLHF
TRBJ1-1	TRBV7-3	once	TRBD1	TGTGCCAGCAGCTTAGGGCAACAGGGGATGAACACTGAAGCTTTCTTT	CASSLGQQGMNTEAFF